This TCR beta chain was retrieved from a study of chemoradiotherapy in HPV16-positive cancers. Study-wide results and caveats: Better recurrence-free survival went with HPV-responsive T-cell expansion in HPV16-positive patients. Only a couple of HPV16-positive patients supplied the functional HPV-specificity definition.

Clones were sequenced by immunoSEQ multiplex PCR, and TCRdb holds only the in-frame ones, with some missing. The sample yields fewer than 30,000 clones, approximately 93% seen once. V lost 4 bases to trimming and J lost 1 base, with 14 bases between them. Per the germline V gene, CDR1 is SGHRS and CDR2 is YFSETQ. CDR3 length equals 15 residues. Over chemoradiotherapy, repertoires were sampled more than once. About this clone itself: No antigen is known for it.

The receptor was derived from a human donor with HPV-associated anogenital cancer. The sample was taken from a patient who underwent chemoradiotherapy. The chain links TRBV5-1 to TRBJ1-1; D unresolved. The CDR3 protein is CASSPQTAQNTEAFF. CDR3 nucleotides: TGCGCCAGCAGCCCTCAGACGGCACAGAACACTGAAGCTTTCTTT.